The next 4 T cell receptor beta chains were all read from a single sample in a study of read filtering for tumor transcriptome and immune sequencing. From about 400 ng of RNA, a library with molecular barcoded alpha/delta and beta/gamma adaptors was made. TCRdb ran MiXCR on the reads and lists one entry per CDR3 protein. The sample carries more than 100,000 distinct CDR3 sequences, over 10% recorded once. The specimen sequenced was a population of CD138-negative cells sorted from bone marrow. These receptors all stem from a donor at least 40 years old with multiple myeloma.

At least ten counts were recorded for this clonotype. This chain joins TRBV7-9 and TRBJ1-1; D not resolved. This CDR3 contains 14 residues. V was trimmed by 5 bases and J by 7 bases, leaving 17 bases between them. Germline CDR1 SEHNR, CDR2 FQNEAQ (reference sequence). CDR3 sequence reads: CASSLLADGIEAFF. The CDR3 nucleotides are TGTGCCAGCAGCCTCCTCGCCGATGGGATTGAAGCTTTCTTT.

The J gene is TRBJ1-1, the V gene TRBV27; 7 positions agree with TRBD1. The germline V gene encodes CDR1 MNHEY and CDR2 SMNVEV (reference sequence). With V trimmed by 9 bases and J by 0 bases, 4 bases remained unmatched. The CDR3 loop spans 13 amino acids. CDR3 sequence (DNA): TGTGCCAGTCGGGACAGCCTGAACACTGAAGCTTTCTTT. This sequence encodes CASRDSLNTEAFF.

This clonotype came up many times. An end of the junction differs from the germline gene, which may be a read error. The chain carries TRBV18 and TRBJ2-1, with unresolved D. The germline V gene has CDR1 KGHSH and CDR2 LQKENI. The CDR3 is made up of 12 amino acids. The CDR3 coding sequence is TGTGCCAGCTCAGCTTTAGAGAATGAGCAGTCCTTC. Its translation: CASSALENEQSF. Combining the CDR3 with reference TRBV18 and TRBJ2-1 gives the whole variable domain NAGVMQNPRHLVRRRGQEARLRCSPMKGHSHVYWYRQLPEEGLKFMVYLQKENIIDESGMPKERFSAEFPKEGPSILRIQQVVRGDSAAYFCASSALENEQSFGPGTRLTVL.

This clonotype was seen many times. The chain employs TRBV20-1 and TRBJ2-7, with no clear D. The CDR3 contains 13 residues. The V and J ends lost 6 bases and 5 bases respectively, with 17 bases between them. CDR1 and CDR2 from the germline V gene are DFQATT and SNEGSKA (reference sequence). The CDR3 sequence is CSATDSVVHEQYF. The DNA for the CDR3 is TGCAGTGCCACCGACTCCGTAGTCCACGAGCAGTACTTC.